The rows below give T cell receptor beta chains drawn from one sample of a study of technical replicates of blood from several donors. Only in-frame clones appear in the TCRdb table, and some are missing; sequencing was by immunoSEQ multiplex PCR. The data contain 65,000 to 90,000 clones, roughly 93% of them singletons. Specimen: T cells isolated from PBMCs. These receptors all stem from a human donor in good health. CDR3s leave out the opening cysteine and the closing phenylalanine or tryptophan.

V gene: TRBV27
CDR3 length: 11
J gene: TRBJ2-7
CDR3 protein: ASRGLADYEQY

V gene: TRBV5-4
CDR3 length: 13
J gene: TRBJ2-1
CDR3 protein: ASSPTSGTGNEQF

V gene: TRBV29-1
CDR3 length: 13
J gene: TRBJ2-1
CDR3 protein: SVEDLGRAYNEQF

V gene: TRBV7-9
CDR3 length: 15
J gene: TRBJ2-3
CDR3 protein: ASSLVGLAGEKGTQY

V gene: TRBV14
CDR3 length: 15
J gene: TRBJ2-5
CDR3 protein: ASSPLGERVPQETQY

V gene: TRBV5-1
CDR3 length: 13
J gene: TRBJ2-5
CDR3 protein: ASSLLIGIQETQY

V gene: TRBV27
CDR3 length: 11
J gene: TRBJ1-1
CDR3 protein: ASSLQGAPEAF

V gene: TRBV30
CDR3 length: 11
J gene: TRBJ2-7
CDR3 protein: AWMYRGLAEQY

V gene: TRBV12-5
CDR3 length: 14
J gene: TRBJ2-1
CDR3 protein: ASGLVLGSSYNEQF

V gene: TRBV30
CDR3 length: 12
J gene: TRBJ2-5
CDR3 protein: AWIRQGAQETQY

V gene: TRBV5-5
CDR3 length: 13
J gene: TRBJ1-3
CDR3 protein: ASSLGGSSGNTIY

V gene: TRBV6-1
CDR3 length: 12
J gene: TRBJ2-1
CDR3 protein: ASSERQRGNEQF

V gene: TRBV7-2
CDR3 length: 12
J gene: TRBJ2-2
CDR3 protein: ASSLQKNTGELF

V gene: TRBV4-1
CDR3 length: 14
J gene: TRBJ1-6
CDR3 protein: ASSQDWAGRNSPLH

V gene: TRBV20-1
CDR3 length: 9
J gene: TRBJ2-5
CDR3 protein: KLAEQETQY

V gene: TRBV29-1
CDR3 length: 11
J gene: TRBJ2-1
CDR3 protein: SVSETVYNEQF

V gene: TRBV7-8
CDR3 length: 14
J gene: TRBJ2-3
CDR3 protein: ASSLVIGGVGDTQY

V gene: TRBV11-3
CDR3 length: 13
J gene: TRBJ1-1
CDR3 protein: ASSLSGQRNTEAF

V gene: TRBV7-9
CDR3 length: 15
J gene: TRBJ1-5
CDR3 protein: ASSLVFVEGVRQPQH

V gene: TRBV6-1
CDR3 length: 12
J gene: TRBJ2-5
CDR3 protein: AAPEGVRRETQY

V gene: TRBV7-9
CDR3 length: 9
J gene: TRBJ2-3
CDR3 protein: AWRASDTQY

V gene: TRBV18
CDR3 length: 11
J gene: TRBJ2-5
CDR3 protein: ASWDTIQETQY

V gene: TRBV5-1
CDR3 length: 14
J gene: TRBJ2-2
CDR3 protein: ASSSTGFTNTGELF

V gene: TRBV9
CDR3 length: 14
J gene: TRBJ2-1
CDR3 protein: ASSVVGGVNYNEQF

V gene: TRBV11-2
CDR3 length: 13
J gene: TRBJ2-1
CDR3 protein: ASSPEGMLYNEQF

V gene: TRBV6-5
CDR3 length: 14
J gene: TRBJ2-1
CDR3 protein: ASSYLAGTLNNEQF

V gene: TRBV28
CDR3 length: 12
J gene: TRBJ2-7
CDR3 protein: ASGEQGPTYEQY

V gene: TRBV28
CDR3 length: 13
J gene: TRBJ1-5
CDR3 protein: AVARSGVSNQPQH

V gene: TRBV5-1
CDR3 length: 11
J gene: TRBJ1-2
CDR3 protein: ASSFEGLYGYT

V gene: TRBV7-9
CDR3 length: 11
J gene: TRBJ2-7
CDR3 protein: ASSRSREYEQY

V gene: TRBV27
CDR3 length: 20
J gene: TRBJ1-3
CDR3 protein: ASSRLRGGGLGPSSSGNTIY